What follows describes a single T cell receptor beta chain. The target antigen is unknown. This sample is part of a study of cytomegalovirus exposure and HLA in healthy donors. The study, taken as a whole, reports: Most TCR beta V segments were productive about 87% or about 30% of the time in an earlier analysis.

Germline loops: CDR1 LNHNV, CDR2 YYDKDF (reference sequence). The ends were cut back, 0 bases at V and 4 bases at J, with 13 bases in the middle. The CDR3 runs to 16 residues. It was with 60 Vbeta and 13 Jbeta primers that the PCR ran. Assay: immunoSEQ multiplex PCR; the TCRdb copy retains only in-frame clones and omits some. The table records over 200,000 clones, approximately 70% of them present only once. J is TRBJ1-5 and V is TRBV15; possible D gene TRBD1, 6 bases. The clonotype originates from a woman in her twenties or thirties in good health and CMV-seronegative. The sequencing input was PBMCs. CDR3 nucleotide sequence: TGTGCCACCAGCAGAGATCCACAGGGTTGGAATCAGCCCCAGCATTTT. It codes for CATSRDPQGWNQPQHF. The full variable domain, completed using reference TRBV15 and TRBJ1-5, is DAMVIQNPRYQVTQFGKPVTLSCSQTLNHNVMYWYQQKSSQAPKLLFHYYDKDFNNEADTPDNFQSRRPNTSFCFLDIRSPGLGDTAMYLCATSRDPQGWNQPQHFGDGTRLSIL.